This TCR beta chain is drawn from a study of cytomegalovirus exposure and HLA in healthy donors. General study findings and limits: Reports described diagnosis of cytomegalovirus status by the classifier as highly specific and sensitive. Highest at DRB1 and lowest at HLA-C, TCR association rates differed among HLA loci in a later analysis.

60 Vbeta and 13 Jbeta primers were used in PCR. The protocol was immunoSEQ multiplex PCR, while the TCRdb copy is restricted to in-frame clones and leaves out a portion. The sample shows fewer than 140,000 clones, about three quarters of them seen only once. This clone was observed a handful of times. Its antigen is not known. Unmatched junction bases numbered 6, after V lost 6 bases and J lost 1 base. The CDR3 extends over 14 amino acids. CDR1 is MDHEN and CDR2 is SYDVKM in the germline V gene. The chain links TRBV28 to TRBJ2-7; TRBD1 aligns across 7 bases. Sequences were obtained from PBMCs. The TCR was taken from a boy younger than 18 in good health and CMV-seronegative. DNA of the CDR3: TGTGCCAGCAGCCTTACGGGACAGTCCTACGAGCAGTACTTC. This translates into CASSLTGQSYEQYF.